This T cell receptor beta chain is drawn from a study of T cells in localized non-small cell lung cancer. Notes on the study in general: In adjacent lung appeared a median 57 of the top 100 tumor clones.

About this clone itself: Its specificity is not known.

Libraries were prepared by immunoSEQ multiplex PCR; TCRdb keeps only in-frame clonotypes and omits some of them. The repertoire consists of almost 35,000 clones, with 93% occurring once and the leading ten covering 6.5% to 10%. The source of this sequence is a female donor over 55 with stage I lung adenocarcinoma. The starting material was peripheral blood, obtained before any cancer treatment.

The CDR3 nucleotides read TGTGCCAGCTCACCTACAGGGACCCAAGAGACCCAGTACTTC. Translation: CASSPTGTQETQYF. The rearrangement uses TRBV18 and TRBJ2-5; possible D gene TRBD1, 6 bases. Germline V lookup: CDR1 KGHSH, CDR2 LQKENI. The CDR3 is 14 amino acids. V lost 3 bases to trimming and J lost 1 base, with 9 bases between them.